These T cell receptor beta chains were read from a single sample in a study of cytomegalovirus exposure and HLA in healthy donors. Measured with immunoSEQ multiplex PCR; TCRdb has only the in-frame clones, and not every one. The data show 100,000 to 150,000 clones, approximately 94% seen once. The sample consisted of PBMCs. The origin of the receptors is a woman aged 18-29 years in good health and CMV-seronegative. The CDR3 runs from the conserved cysteine through the conserved F or W. D genes are given only for firm matches. Clone size, where shown, is once, few, many, or a class for clones that have expanded.

J	size	V	D	DNA	CDR3
TRBJ1-1	-	TRBV6-5	-	TGTGCCAGCAGTTCCAGCACTGAAGCTTTCTTT	CASSSSTEAFF
TRBJ2-3	-	TRBV4-1	-	TGCGCCAGCAGCCGAAAGCTAATCTCGGGCACAGATACGCAGTATTTT	CASSRKLISGTDTQYF
TRBJ1-5	-	TRBV18	-	TGTGCCAGCTCGTTCGCACAGGGTTGGGATCAGCCCCAGCATTTT	CASSFAQGWDQPQHF
TRBJ2-5	-	TRBV13	TRBD2	TGTGCCAGCAGCCAAGGGACTAGCGGGAGAACCCAGTACTTC	CASSQGTSGRTQYF
TRBJ1-1	-	TRBV6-5	TRBD1	TGTGCCAGCAGTTTCGGGACAGGGGCCCACACTGAAGCTTTCTTT	CASSFGTGAHTEAFF
TRBJ2-1	once	TRBV18	-	TGTGCCAGCTCACCGGACAGTAATGAGCAGTTCTTC	CASSPDSNEQFF
TRBJ1-2	-	TRBV28	-	TGTGCCAGTTTCGTCCCCTCCAACCGGGACACCTTCTATGGCTACACCTTC	CASFVPSNRDTFYGYTF
TRBJ2-3	-	TRBV28	TRBD2	TGTGCCGGACGTACAAGCGGGGGGAGCACAGATACGCAGTATTTT	CAGRTSGGSTDTQYF
TRBJ1-5	-	TRBV6-1	TRBD1	TGTGCCAGCGGGAGACAGGGGGCTCAGCCCCAGCATTTT	CASGRQGAQPQHF
TRBJ2-5	-	TRBV5-1	-	TGCGCCAGCAGCTTCACGCATGGCCCTTTAGAGACCCAGTACTTC	CASSFTHGPLETQYF
TRBJ1-4	-	TRBV28	-	TGTGCCAGCAGTGTGATCGAACGGGAAAAACTGTTTTTT	CASSVIEREKLFF
TRBJ2-7	-	TRBV5-1	-	TGCGCCAGCAGCCTAGGGTACAAACAGGTGCCGAATTACGAGCAGTACTTC	CASSLGYKQVPNYEQYF
TRBJ2-3	-	TRBV6-1	TRBD2	TGTGCCAGCAGTGAAGTCGCGGGGGGGCAGGGCACAGATACGCAGTATTTT	CASSEVAGGQGTDTQYF
TRBJ1-2	-	TRBV6-5	TRBD1	TGTGCCACCAGACAGGGTGTGGACTATGGCTACACCTTC	CATRQGVDYGYTF
TRBJ2-5	-	TRBV5-1	TRBD2	TGCGCCAGCAGCTTGGCCCCTAGCGGGAGAGGAGAGACCCAGTACTTC	CASSLAPSGRGETQYF
TRBJ2-2	-	TRBV28	TRBD2	TGTGCCAGCAGCCGAGCGGGGGGGCGTGGCACCGGGGAGCTGTTTTTT	CASSRAGGRGTGELFF
TRBJ2-1	-	TRBV7-9	TRBD2	TGTGCCAGCAGCCCGAGAACTAGCGGCAACTCCTACAATGAGCAGTTCTTC	CASSPRTSGNSYNEQFF
TRBJ2-7	-	TRBV28	TRBD2	TGTGCCAGCAGTTTAAAAGCGGGGGTCCGCTACGAGCAGTACTTC	CASSLKAGVRYEQYF
TRBJ2-3	-	TRBV27	TRBD2	TGTGCCAGCATGGGACTAGCGGGGGGCAACCCAGTGGGGCAGTATTTT	CASMGLAGGNPVGQYF
TRBJ2-3	-	TRBV6-1	-	TGTGCCAGCAGGCAGGGCTCACCCACCACAGATACGCAGTATTTT	CASRQGSPTTDTQYF
TRBJ2-5	once	TRBV18	-	TGTGCCAGCTCATCAATTCAGGGGTTCCAAGAGACCCAGTACTTC	CASSSIQGFQETQYF
TRBJ1-1	-	TRBV29-1	-	TGCAGCGTTTCTGAGGGAGAGGTGACTGAAGCTTTCTTT	CSVSEGEVTEAFF
TRBJ1-2	-	TRBV4-1	-	TGCGCCAGCAGCCAAGTAGTAGCGGGGGTTGACTATGGCTACACCTTC	CASSQVVAGVDYGYTF
TRBJ2-5	-	TRBV30	TRBD2	TGTGCCTGGAGTCGCGGGGGAGAGACCCAGTACTTC	CAWSRGGETQYF
TRBJ2-5	-	TRBV28	-	TGTGCCAGCAGTTTCGCGGGGACCCAGTACTTC	CASSFAGTQYF
TRBJ2-5	few	TRBV30	-	TGTGCCTGGAGTGGTGGGGGCGGGACCCAGTACTTC	CAWSGGGGTQYF
TRBJ2-2	-	TRBV9	-	TGTGCCAGCAGCGTCGGAGGGACGAACACCGGGGAGCTGTTTTTT	CASSVGGTNTGELFF
TRBJ1-4	-	TRBV19	TRBD1	TGTGCCACCGGATCCACAGGGGGACGAGAAAAACTGTTTTTT	CATGSTGGREKLFF
TRBJ2-2	-	TRBV4-1	TRBD2	TGCGCCAGCAGCCAGTCAGGGGGGACTAGCGGGGTTTACGGGGAGCTGTTTTTT	CASSQSGGTSGVYGELFF
TRBJ2-2	-	TRBV28	-	TGTGCCAGCAGTCCGCCCTACCACACCGGGGAGCTGTTTTTT	CASSPPYHTGELFF
TRBJ2-5	once	TRBV5-1	TRBD1	TGCGCCAGCAGCTCCGCCGGGACAGGGATAGCCGAGACCCAGTACTTC	CASSSAGTGIAETQYF
TRBJ1-1	-	TRBV19	-	TGTGCCAGTAGGCTGACTGAGAACACTGAAGCTTTCTTT	CASRLTENTEAFF
TRBJ2-2	-	TRBV7-6	TRBD2	TGTGCCAGCAGCACGGGGACTAGCGGGACCGGGGAGCTGTTTTTT	CASSTGTSGTGELFF
TRBJ1-2	-	TRBV7-9	-	TGTGCCAGCAGAAATACCGGGACATCTGGCTACACCTTC	CASRNTGTSGYTF
TRBJ1-2	once	TRBV28	-	TGTGCCAGCAGTTCCGGGGGTGGAACTAACTATGGCTACACCTTC	CASSSGGGTNYGYTF
TRBJ1-1	-	TRBV30	-	TGTGCCTGGAATCGAGGTGGGAACACTGAAGCTTTCTTT	CAWNRGGNTEAFF
TRBJ2-1	-	TRBV5-1	TRBD2	TGCGCCAGCAGCCCACTAGCGGACAATGAGCAGTTCTTC	CASSPLADNEQFF
TRBJ1-2	-	TRBV2	-	TGTGCCAGCCTAGCAGTCCTTGGTGGCTACACCTTC	CASLAVLGGYTF
TRBJ1-3	few	TRBV7-9	-	TGTGCCAGCAGCCGAGAGGGCCCGGGAAACACCATATATTTT	CASSREGPGNTIYF
TRBJ1-5	-	TRBV30	-	TGTGCCTGGAGTGTACAGGGATATAGCAATCAGCCCCAGCATTTT	CAWSVQGYSNQPQHF
TRBJ1-6	-	TRBV7-9	-	TGTGCCAGCAGCTTAGGTCTAAGTTCACCCCTCCACTTT	CASSLGLSSPLHF
TRBJ1-1	-	TRBV6-5	-	TGTGCCAGCAGTTACTCTCGGAACACTGAAGCTTTCTTT	CASSYSRNTEAFF
TRBJ2-7	few	TRBV27	TRBD1	TGTGCCAGCAGTTCAACAGGGGACTACGAGCAGTACTTC	CASSSTGDYEQYF
TRBJ1-1	-	TRBV5-1	-	TGCGCCAGCGGTCGCTCAGGGGAGCCATTGAACACTGAAGCTTTCTTT	CASGRSGEPLNTEAFF
TRBJ1-4	-	TRBV4-1	-	TGCGCCAGCAGCCACCCAGGTTCTTCAAATGAAAAACTGTTTTTT	CASSHPGSSNEKLFF
TRBJ1-1	-	TRBV28	-	TGTGCCAGCAACCAACACCGGTGGGAGGGAACTGAAGCTTTCTTT	CASNQHRWEGTEAFF
TRBJ1-1	-	TRBV10-3	-	TGTGCCATCAGTGTAGTAGCTCAGGGGAAGGATACTGAAGCTTTCTTT	CAISVVAQGKDTEAFF